The clone carrying this T cell receptor beta chain is a singleton in its sample. Its cognate antigen is unknown. The method was immunoSEQ multiplex PCR; TCRdb's version includes in-frame clones alone and lacks a portion of them. This table has about 1.1 million clones, around 77% appearing once. The germline gives CDR1 SNHLY, CDR2 FYNNEI. This CDR3 region has 16 residues. J gave up 2 bases and V 4 bases, and 7 bases lay outside the gene matches. These data belong to a study of shared clonotypes between healthy human individuals. Findings of the study overall: Generation probabilities of non-shared clonotypes were lower (relative to those shared by all four donors).

The chain is built from TRBV2 and TRBJ2-2; the match to TRBD1 covers 7 bases. Sample: memory CD4+ T cells from PBMCs. Described subset: CD45RA-negative fraction. The TCR sequence derives from a man aged 18 to 35 in good health. Some clones in this sample may be carry-over from other donors' samples. CDR3 sequence reads: CASSGRDRPNTGELFF. The CDR3 DNA reads as TGTGCCAGCAGTGGTCGGGACAGACCAAACACCGGGGAGCTGTTTTTT. The whole variable domain, filled in from reference TRBV2 and TRBJ2-2, reads EPEVTQTPSHQVTQMGQEVILRCVPISNHLYFYWYRQILGQKVEFLVSFYNNEISEKSEIFDDQFSVERPDGSNFTLKIRSTKLEDSAMYFCASSGRDRPNTGELFFGEGSRLTVL.